This TCR beta chain emerged from a study of CD8 T cells in Susac syndrome. V was cut by 0 bases and J by 4 bases, with 12 bases left in between. Germline V CDR1 and CDR2: PRHDT, FYEKMQ (reference sequence). The CDR3 length is 15 residues. The authors reverse transcribed roughly 0.5 to 1 ug RNA with random hexamers. Amplification of TCR beta CDR3 was carried out by immunoSEQ multiplex PCR, which covered 54 Vbeta and 13 Jbeta segments. MiXCR, run by TCRdb on the immunoSEQ multiplex PCR reads, gives a single entry per CDR3 protein. Of about 130,000 distinct CDR3 sequences listed, 85% to 95% are singletons.

This rearrangement joins TRBV13 to TRBJ1-2; TRBD1 might be the D (6 bases). The sample consisted of CD8+ T cells from PBMCs. The TCR was taken from a human donor with Susac syndrome. CDR3 amino acids: CASSLGGQHLYGYTF. DNA for the CDR3: TGTGCCAGCAGCTTAGGAGGACAGCACCTCTATGGCTACACCTTC.